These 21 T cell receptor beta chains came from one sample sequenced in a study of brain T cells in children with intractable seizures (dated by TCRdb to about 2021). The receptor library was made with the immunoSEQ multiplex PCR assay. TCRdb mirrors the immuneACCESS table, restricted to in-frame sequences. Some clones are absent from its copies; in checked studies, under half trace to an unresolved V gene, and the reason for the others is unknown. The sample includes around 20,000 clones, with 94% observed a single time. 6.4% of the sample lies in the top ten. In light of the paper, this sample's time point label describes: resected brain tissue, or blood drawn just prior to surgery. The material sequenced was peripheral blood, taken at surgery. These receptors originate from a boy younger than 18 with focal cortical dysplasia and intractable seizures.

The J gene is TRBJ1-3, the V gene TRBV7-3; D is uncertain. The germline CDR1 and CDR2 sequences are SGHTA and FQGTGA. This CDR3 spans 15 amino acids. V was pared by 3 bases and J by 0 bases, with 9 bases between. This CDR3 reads CASSFNPSSGNTIYF. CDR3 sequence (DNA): TGTGCCAGCAGCTTTAACCCGAGCTCTGGAAACACCATATATTTT.

CDR3 in DNA: TGTGCCAGCAGCGTGTTGGACAGTAACACTGAAGCTTTCTTT. Translated, it gives CASSVLDSNTEAFF. The chain employs TRBV9 and TRBJ1-1; D is perhaps TRBD1 (6 bases). Germline-derived CDR1 and CDR2 are SGDLS and YYNGEE. The CDR3 runs to 14 residues. The V and J ends lost 2 bases and 2 bases respectively, with 10 bases between them.

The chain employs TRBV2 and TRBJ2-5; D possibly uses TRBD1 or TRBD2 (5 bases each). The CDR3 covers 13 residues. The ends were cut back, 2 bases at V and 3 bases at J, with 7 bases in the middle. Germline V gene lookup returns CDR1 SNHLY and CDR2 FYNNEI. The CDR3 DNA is TGTGCCAGCAGTGAACAGGGAGAAGAGACCCAGTACTTC. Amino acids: CASSEQGEETQYF.

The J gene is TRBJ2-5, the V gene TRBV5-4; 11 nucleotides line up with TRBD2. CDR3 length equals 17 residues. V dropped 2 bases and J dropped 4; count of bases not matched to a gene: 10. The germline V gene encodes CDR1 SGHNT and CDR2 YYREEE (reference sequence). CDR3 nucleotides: TGTGCCAGCAGCTTCGGAGCACTAGCGGGAGTGGGAGAGACCCAGTACTTC. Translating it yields CASSFGALAGVGETQYF.

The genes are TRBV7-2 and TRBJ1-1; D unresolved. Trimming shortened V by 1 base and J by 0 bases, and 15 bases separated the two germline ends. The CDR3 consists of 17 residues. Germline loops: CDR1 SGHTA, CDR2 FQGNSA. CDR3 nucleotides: TGTGCCAGCAGCTTAGATTTCGGTCTCATCATGAACACTGAAGCTTTCTTT. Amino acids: CASSLDFGLIMNTEAFF.

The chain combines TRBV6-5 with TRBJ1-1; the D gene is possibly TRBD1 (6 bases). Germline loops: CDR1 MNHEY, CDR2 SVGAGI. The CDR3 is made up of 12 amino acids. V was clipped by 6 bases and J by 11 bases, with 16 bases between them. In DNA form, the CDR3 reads TGTGCCAGCAGAACAGGGCAGGAGGGGGCTTTCTTT. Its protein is CASRTGQEGAFF.

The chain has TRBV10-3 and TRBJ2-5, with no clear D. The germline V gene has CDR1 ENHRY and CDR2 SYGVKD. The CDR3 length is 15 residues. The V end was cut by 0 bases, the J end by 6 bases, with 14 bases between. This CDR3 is CAISESGVSRQTQYF. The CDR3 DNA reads TGTGCCATCAGTGAGTCGGGCGTCTCACGACAGACCCAGTACTTC.

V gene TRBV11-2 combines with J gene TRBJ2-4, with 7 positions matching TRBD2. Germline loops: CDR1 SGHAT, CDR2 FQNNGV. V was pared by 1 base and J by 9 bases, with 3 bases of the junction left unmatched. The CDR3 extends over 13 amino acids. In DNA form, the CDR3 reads TGTGCCAGCAGCTTAGCGGGGGGAGGCATTCAGTACTTC. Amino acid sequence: CASSLAGGGIQYF. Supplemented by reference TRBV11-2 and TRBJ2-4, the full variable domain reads EAGVAQSPRYKIIEKRQSVAFWCNPISGHATLYWYQQILGQGPKLLIQFQNNGVVDDSQLPKDRFSAERLKGVDSTLKIQPAKLEDSAVYLCASSLAGGGIQYFGAGTRLSVL.

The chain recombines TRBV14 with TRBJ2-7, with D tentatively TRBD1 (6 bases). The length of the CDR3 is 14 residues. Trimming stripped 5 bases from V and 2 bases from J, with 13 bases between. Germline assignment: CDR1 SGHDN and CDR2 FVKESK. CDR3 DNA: TGTGCCAGCAGCGAACGGGACAACACCTACGAGCAGTACTTC. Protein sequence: CASSERDNTYEQYF.

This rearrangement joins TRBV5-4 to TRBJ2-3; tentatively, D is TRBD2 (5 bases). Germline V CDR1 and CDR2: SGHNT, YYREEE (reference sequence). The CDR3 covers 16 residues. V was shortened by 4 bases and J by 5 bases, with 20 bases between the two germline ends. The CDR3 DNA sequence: TGTGCCAGCAGCCTCCCGGACTGGAAACAAGGAGATACGCAGTATTTT. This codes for CASSLPDWKQGDTQYF.

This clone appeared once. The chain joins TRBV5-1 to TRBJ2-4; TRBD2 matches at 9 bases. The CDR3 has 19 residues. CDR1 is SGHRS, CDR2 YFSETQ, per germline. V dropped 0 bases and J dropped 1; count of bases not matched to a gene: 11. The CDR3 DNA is TGCGCCAGCAGCTTGGTTGCGGGAGGGTCCACCAGGGCCAAAAACATTCAGTACTTC. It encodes CASSLVAGGSTRAKNIQYF.

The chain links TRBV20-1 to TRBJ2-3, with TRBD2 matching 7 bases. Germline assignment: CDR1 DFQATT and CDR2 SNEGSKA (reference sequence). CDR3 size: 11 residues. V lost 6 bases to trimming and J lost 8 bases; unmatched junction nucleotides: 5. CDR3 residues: CSASGLSTQYF. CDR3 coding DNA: TGCAGTGCCTCGGGACTATCTACGCAGTATTTT.

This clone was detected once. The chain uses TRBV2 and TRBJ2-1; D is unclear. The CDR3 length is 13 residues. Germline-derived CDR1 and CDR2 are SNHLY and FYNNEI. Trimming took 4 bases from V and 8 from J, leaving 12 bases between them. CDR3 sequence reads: CASSVSWSDEQFF. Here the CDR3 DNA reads TGTGCCAGCAGTGTGAGTTGGTCGGATGAGCAGTTCTTC.

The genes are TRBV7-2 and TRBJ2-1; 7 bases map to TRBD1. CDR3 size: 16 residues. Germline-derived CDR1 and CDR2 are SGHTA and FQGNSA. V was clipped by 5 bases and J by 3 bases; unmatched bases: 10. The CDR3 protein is CASSRSGTVFYNEQFF. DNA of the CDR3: TGTGCCAGCAGCCGGTCCGGGACAGTATTCTACAATGAGCAGTTCTTC.

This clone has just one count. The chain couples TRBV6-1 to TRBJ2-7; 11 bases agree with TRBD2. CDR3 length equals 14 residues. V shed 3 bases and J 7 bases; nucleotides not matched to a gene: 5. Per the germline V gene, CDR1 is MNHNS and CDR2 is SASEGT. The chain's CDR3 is CASSDLAGGDEQYV. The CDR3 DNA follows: TGTGCCAGCAGTGATCTAGCGGGAGGAGATGAGCAGTACGTC.

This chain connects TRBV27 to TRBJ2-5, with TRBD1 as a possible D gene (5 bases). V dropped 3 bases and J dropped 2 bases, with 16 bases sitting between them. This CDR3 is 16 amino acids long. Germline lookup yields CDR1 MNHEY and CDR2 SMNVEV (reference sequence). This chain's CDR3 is CASSFIRGVGQETQYF. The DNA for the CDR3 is TGTGCCAGCAGTTTTATAAGGGGTGTCGGGCAAGAGACCCAGTACTTC.

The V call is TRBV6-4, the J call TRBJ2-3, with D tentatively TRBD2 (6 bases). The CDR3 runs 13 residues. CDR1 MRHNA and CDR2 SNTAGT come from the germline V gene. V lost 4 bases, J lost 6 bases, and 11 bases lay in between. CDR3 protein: CASSVREVDTQYF. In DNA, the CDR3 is TGTGCCAGCAGTGTAAGGGAGGTGGATACGCAGTATTTT.

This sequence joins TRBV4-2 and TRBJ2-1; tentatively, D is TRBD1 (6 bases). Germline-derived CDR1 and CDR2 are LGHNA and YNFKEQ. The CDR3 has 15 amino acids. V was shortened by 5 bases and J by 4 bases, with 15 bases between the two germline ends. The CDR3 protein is CASSGHGTRYNEQFF. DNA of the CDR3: TGTGCCAGCAGCGGACATGGGACAAGATACAATGAGCAGTTCTTC.

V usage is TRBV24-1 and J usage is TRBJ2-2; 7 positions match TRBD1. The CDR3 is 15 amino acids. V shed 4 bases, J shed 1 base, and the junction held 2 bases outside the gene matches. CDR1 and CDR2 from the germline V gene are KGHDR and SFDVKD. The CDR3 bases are TGTGCCACCAGTGAGAACAGGGGGAACACCGGGGAGCTGTTTTTT. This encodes CATSENRGNTGELFF.

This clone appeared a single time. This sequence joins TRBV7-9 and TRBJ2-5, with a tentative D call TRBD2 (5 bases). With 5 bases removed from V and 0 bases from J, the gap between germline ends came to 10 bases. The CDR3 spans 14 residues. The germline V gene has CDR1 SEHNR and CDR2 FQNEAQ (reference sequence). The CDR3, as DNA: TGTGCCAGCAGCACCTCCGGGGACCAAGAGACCCAGTACTTC. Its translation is CASSTSGDQETQYF.

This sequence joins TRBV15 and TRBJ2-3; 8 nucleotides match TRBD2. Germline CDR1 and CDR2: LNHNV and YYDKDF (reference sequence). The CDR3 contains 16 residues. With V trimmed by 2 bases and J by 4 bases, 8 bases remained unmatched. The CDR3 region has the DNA TGTGCCACCAGCAGAAGCGGGGGTGTGTATGCAGATACGCAGTATTTT. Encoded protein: CATSRSGGVYADTQYF.